These 8 T cell receptor beta chains share one sample of origin, sequenced in a study of beta chain features in type 1 diabetes (dated 2018 in TCRdb). Library generation was performed with the immunoSEQ multiplex PCR assay. The entire isolated RNA was reverse transcribed using the High Capacity cDNA Reverse Transcription Kit, and thus expressed TCRB transcripts were sequenced. Imported from immuneACCESS, the table was reduced by TCRdb to in-frame sequences with V and J called. These copies leave out some clones; in studies compared against another copy, an unresolved V gene accounts for under half, and the cause of the remainder is not known. A total of about 270,000 clones appear in this sample, roughly 15% of them only once. Of the sample, about 0.03% falls within the top ten clones. The sequenced sample consisted of naive CD4+ T cells from blood. In the paper's terms, the cell subset or site label means: true naive CD4+ T cells. Receptors were obtained from a woman aged 40 to 50 in good health.

To note about this clone: One end of the junction varies from germline; a read error may be responsible. The J gene is TRBJ1-2, the V gene TRBV2; 7 positions match TRBD1. Looked up from germline, CDR1 is SNHLY and CDR2 is FYNNEI. There are 14 residues in the CDR3. The CDR3 DNA reads TGTGCCAGCAGTGAAGGGTTGGGGACAGCCCCGGCGATCTTC. Translation gives CASSEGLGTAPAIF.

This clone was seen more than once but under ten times. The rearrangement uses TRBV25-1 and TRBJ1-4; TRBD1 might be the D (6 bases). The germline V gene encodes CDR1 MGHDK and CDR2 SYGVNS. The CDR3 runs to 15 residues. The V and J ends lost 2 bases and 5 bases respectively, with 12 bases between them. Written as DNA, the CDR3 is TGTGCCAGCAGTGAAGTGGGACACCAAAATGAAAAACTGTTTTTT. This codes for CASSEVGHQNEKLFF.

Only a few counts were recorded for this clone. This chain connects TRBV7-9 to TRBJ1-2; TRBD1 might be the D (5 bases). The CDR3 is 14 residues long. The germline gives CDR1 SEHNR, CDR2 FQNEAQ (reference sequence). Trimming shortened V by 3 bases and J by 5 bases, and 13 bases separated the two germline ends. The CDR3 is CASSFLEQAYGYTF. As DNA, the CDR3 is TGTGCCAGCAGCTTCCTGGAACAGGCATATGGCTACACCTTC.

This clone was observed a few times. The chain employs TRBV7-7 and TRBJ2-1, with TRBD1 as a possible D gene (6 bases). Germline V gene lookup returns CDR1 SSHAT and CDR2 FNYEAQ (reference sequence). CDR3 length equals 13 residues. The V end was cut by 5 bases, the J end by 4 bases, with 9 bases between. DNA for the CDR3: TGTGCCAGCAGCCCGGACAGATACAATGAGCAGTTCTTC. Its protein product is CASSPDRYNEQFF. Using reference TRBV7-7 and TRBJ2-1 for the parts outside the CDR3, the full variable domain is GAGVSQSPRYKVTKRGQDVTLRCDPISSHATLYWYQQALGQGPEFLTYFNYEAQPDKSGLPSDRFSAERPEGSISTLTIQRTEQRDSAMYRCASSPDRYNEQFFGPGTRLTVL.

Only a few counts were recorded for this clone. This chain joins TRBV11-2 and TRBJ1-2; no reliable D call. Germline CDR1 reads SGHAT; CDR2 reads FQNNGV. The CDR3 consists of 13 residues. With 1 base removed from V and 1 base from J, the gap between germline ends came to 4 bases. CDR3 bases: TGTGCCAGCAGCTTAGGGCATAACTATGGCTACACCTTC. Residues: CASSLGHNYGYTF. The complete variable domain, with remaining parts taken from reference TRBV11-2 and TRBJ1-2, reads EAGVAQSPRYKIIEKRQSVAFWCNPISGHATLYWYQQILGQGPKLLIQFQNNGVVDDSQLPKDRFSAERLKGVDSTLKIQPAKLEDSAVYLCASSLGHNYGYTFGSGTRLTVV.

This clone was found a few times. The CDR3 reads CASSSQQGTYEQYF. The CDR3 coding sequence is TGTGCCAGCAGCTCCCAACAGGGGACCTACGAGCAGTACTTC. The chain couples TRBV7-8 to TRBJ2-7, with TRBD1 identical over 7 bases. Germline V gene lookup returns CDR1 SGHVS and CDR2 FQNEAQ. The length of the CDR3 is 14 residues. Germline trimming cut 4 bases from V and 2 bases from J; bases unmatched to any gene: 5.

This clone was recorded a few times. This sequence joins TRBV7-9 and TRBJ1-1, with no clear D. Germline V gives CDR1 SEHNR, CDR2 FQNEAQ (reference sequence). V shed 1 base and J shed 4 bases, with 16 bases lying between them. This CDR3 is built from 16 residues. This CDR3 reads CASSLVVGVGFTEAFF. In DNA form, the CDR3 reads TGTGCCAGCAGCTTAGTTGTCGGGGTCGGCTTCACTGAAGCTTTCTTT.

This clone was detected ten times or more. J is TRBJ1-5 and V is TRBV4-1, with 9 positions matching TRBD1. This CDR3 has 16 amino acids. The junction had 5 bases not matched to a gene; V was cut back by 0 bases and J by 5 bases. Germline CDR1 MGHRA, CDR2 YSYEKL. CDR3 sequence (DNA): TGCGCCAGCAGCCAAGATCTGGACAGGGGCGATCAGCCCCAGCATTTT. It yields the protein CASSQDLDRGDQPQHF.